These 31 T cell receptor beta chains came from one sample sequenced in a study of CD8 T cells in ankylosing spondylitis. TCRdb analysed the 5' RACE reads with MiXCR anew, one entry per CDR3 protein. Among 250,000 to 400,000 distinct CDR3 sequences listed, 11% were seen once. Sequences were obtained from blood, either unsorted or a sorted T cell fraction (not recorded which). The receptors derive from a female donor with ankylosing spondylitis or in good health (not recorded which).

The J gene is TRBJ2-3, the V gene TRBV12-3 or TRBV12-4, with TRBD1 matching over 7 bases. Trimming took 3 bases from V and 1 from J; bases not matched to a gene: 7. The CDR3 totals 16 residues. The CDR3 loop reads CASSFGQETGTDTQYF. The DNA for the CDR3 is TGTGCCAGCAGTTTCGGACAGGAGACAGGCACAGATACGCAGTATTTT.

In this sample, this clonotype turned up many times. The gene calls are TRBV20-1 and TRBJ2-2; D gene ambiguous. Trimming removed 5 bases at V and 5 bases at J, with 6 bases between. Per the germline V gene, CDR1 is DFQATT and CDR2 is SNEGSKA (reference sequence). The CDR3 sequence is 11 residues long. The DNA for the CDR3 is TGCAGTGCTCCTGCGACCGGGGAGCTGTTTTTT. Amino acid sequence: CSAPATGELFF.

This clonotype showed up many times. This chain connects TRBV9 to TRBJ1-2, with 7 bases fitting TRBD1. Germline V gene lookup returns CDR1 SGDLS and CDR2 YYNGEE. This CDR3 has 15 amino acids. V was clipped by 3 bases and J by 3 bases; unmatched bases: 8. CDR3 sequence reads: CASSGGDSPHYGYTF. CDR3 DNA sequence: TGTGCCAGCAGCGGGGGGGACAGTCCTCACTATGGCTACACCTTC.

This clonotype was observed at least ten times. This sequence joins TRBV5-1 and TRBJ1-4; a possible D gene is TRBD1 (6 bases). Between the trimmed V and J ends, which lost 6 bases and 4 bases, there was a span of 19 bases. The CDR3 extends over 16 amino acids. The germline V gene has CDR1 SGHRS and CDR2 YFSETQ. Here the CDR3 DNA reads TGCGCCAGCAAGAACCTACAGGGAGCGGTTAATGAAAAACTGTTTTTT. This encodes CASKNLQGAVNEKLFF.

The chain links TRBV27 to TRBJ2-7, with D maybe TRBD1 (6 bases). This CDR3 region has 15 residues. Trimming removed 5 bases from V and 3 bases from J, with 17 bases in between. Germline values: CDR1 MNHEY, CDR2 SMNVEV (reference sequence). CDR3 DNA: TGTGCCAGCAGTCCCAAACCCTTGGACAGCTACGAGCAGTACTTC. It translates to CASSPKPLDSYEQYF.

This chain uses TRBV15 with TRBJ2-1, with D perhaps TRBD2 (6 bases). CDR3 size: 12 residues. CDR1 and CDR2 from the germline V gene are LNHNV and YYDKDF (reference sequence). Trimming pared 3 bases from V and 11 bases from J, leaving 11 bases between. In nucleotides, the CDR3 is TGTGCCACCAGCAGGGGCGGCGGGAAGCAGTTCTTC. Translating it yields CATSRGGGKQFF.

This clonotype was counted only a few times. The chain carries TRBV5-1 and TRBJ2-5, with 10 bases identical to TRBD1. This CDR3 contains 14 residues. Trimming removed 4 bases from V and 5 bases from J; junction bases left unmatched: 5. Germline CDR1 reads SGHRS; CDR2 reads YFSETQ. The CDR3 DNA reads as TGCGCCAGCAGCCCGGGACAGGGGAGGGAGACCCAGTACTTC. Protein: CASSPGQGRETQYF.

This clonotype was picked up many times. The chain links TRBV5-6 to TRBJ1-5, with 7 bases lining up with TRBD1. The CDR3 sequence is 17 residues long. V shed 4 bases and J 3 bases; nucleotides not matched to a gene: 13. From germline, CDR1 is SGHDT and CDR2 YYEEEE. CDR3 in amino acids: CASSRQIRDSFNQPQHF. The CDR3 DNA reads as TGTGCCAGCAGCCGCCAAATACGGGACAGCTTCAATCAGCCCCAGCATTTT.

The chain carries TRBV7-8 and TRBJ2-1; 9 nucleotides agree with TRBD2. There are 20 residues in the CDR3. Trimming took 4 bases from V and 8 from J; bases not matched to a gene: 24. Germline lookup yields CDR1 SGHVS and CDR2 FQNEAQ. This chain's CDR3 is CASSSPSPSGTTGSIYEQFF. CDR3 bases: TGTGCCAGCAGCTCTCCCAGCCCTAGCGGGACAACTGGAAGTATTTATGAGCAGTTCTTC.

V and J are TRBV30 and TRBJ2-7, with D tentatively TRBD1 (5 bases). Germline V gives CDR1 GTSNPN, CDR2 SVGIG (reference sequence). The CDR3 has 12 amino acids. Trimming cost V 6 bases and J 2 bases, with 11 bases left between them. The CDR3 region is CACQWGPYEQYF. The CDR3 nucleotides are TGTGCCTGTCAATGGGGCCCCTACGAGCAGTACTTC.

This clonotype has at least ten counts. The chain couples TRBV6-1 to TRBJ2-1, with 9 bases fitting TRBD1. J was trimmed by 2 bases and V by 6 bases; bases with no gene match: 5. CDR3 length: 15 amino acids. Germline V gene data show CDR1 as MNHNS and CDR2 as SASEGT. CDR3 nucleotide sequence: TGTGCCAGCAGAAAGACAGGGGGAGCCTACAATGAGCAGTTCTTC. Protein: CASRKTGGAYNEQFF.

This clonotype was recorded at least ten times. This chain joins TRBV20-1 and TRBJ2-1; the match to TRBD1 covers 7 bases. Trimming cost V 6 bases and J 7 bases; bases outside gene matches: 15. Germline V lookup: CDR1 DFQATT, CDR2 SNEGSKA (reference sequence). The CDR3 covers 15 residues. The CDR3 nucleotides read TGCAGTGCAACCTCCCGGGACAGACCTCTTAATGAGCAGTTCTTC. This codes for CSATSRDRPLNEQFF.

This sequence joins TRBV30 and TRBJ2-5; D call uncertain. The CDR3 spans 10 residues. The ends were cut back, 5 bases at V and 3 bases at J, with 4 bases in the middle. From germline, CDR1 is GTSNPN and CDR2 SVGIG (reference sequence). CDR3 nucleotide sequence: TGTGCCTGGGGTGAAGAGACCCAGTACTTC. Amino acid sequence: CAWGEETQYF.

This clonotype occurred many times. The chain combines TRBV12-3 or TRBV12-4 with TRBJ1-5, with 8 positions matching TRBD1. V lost 3 bases to trimming and J lost 11 bases; unmatched junction nucleotides: 6. The CDR3 loop spans 13 amino acids. This CDR3 is CASSFRQTGAQHF. In nucleotides, the CDR3 is TGTGCCAGCAGTTTTCGGCAGACAGGGGCCCAGCATTTT.

Turning to this clonotype: With a much larger clone just one base away, this may be a read error. The final CDR3 position lacks the conserved phenylalanine or tryptophan, pointing to a likely read error. CDR3 DNA: TGTGCCAGCAGCCCACCAACCGGGACAGGGGGCTACGAGCAGTACTTA. This translates into CASSPPTGTGGYEQYL. The rearrangement uses TRBV7-8 and TRBJ2-7; TRBD1 aligns across 11 bases. The junction had 9 bases not matched to a gene; V was cut back by 5 bases and J by 3 bases. This CDR3 has 16 residues. The germline V gene encodes CDR1 SGHVS and CDR2 FQNEAQ.

The chain joins TRBV27 to TRBJ2-7, with D maybe TRBD2 (6 bases). The CDR3 is 14 amino acids. Trimming took 7 bases from V and 0 from J, leaving 13 bases between them. Germline assignment: CDR1 MNHEY and CDR2 SMNVEV (reference sequence). This CDR3 is CASTARGISYEQYF. CDR3 nucleotides: TGTGCCAGCACAGCCCGGGGGATCTCCTACGAGCAGTACTTC.

The sample holds a few counts of this clonotype. The chain links TRBV5-1 to TRBJ1-1; D call uncertain. Germline CDR1 reads SGHRS; CDR2 reads YFSETQ. CDR3 length: 12 amino acids. V gave up 3 bases and J gave up 7 bases, with 10 bases separating them. In nucleotides, the CDR3 is TGCGCCAGCAGCTCCAGATCCGATGAAGCTTTCTTT. Translating it yields CASSSRSDEAFF. Supplemented by reference TRBV5-1 and TRBJ1-1, the full variable domain reads KAGVTQTPRYLIKTRGQQVTLSCSPISGHRSVSWYQQTPGQGLQFLFEYFSETQRNKGNFPGRFSGRQFSNSRSEMNVSTLELGDSALYLCASSSRSDEAFFGQGTRLTVV.

This clonotype was seen at least ten times. The J gene is TRBJ1-5, the V gene TRBV6-2 or TRBV6-3, with D unclear. The V gene's germline CDR1 is MNHEY and CDR2 SVGEGT. The CDR3 sequence is 11 residues long. V gave up 4 bases and J gave up 8 bases, with 6 bases separating them. The CDR3 loop is CASSFGEPQHF. CDR3 DNA sequence: TGTGCCAGCAGTTTCGGAGAGCCCCAGCATTTT.

The V call is TRBV29-1, the J call TRBJ2-3; D not certain. V was trimmed by 4 bases and J by 0 bases, leaving 8 bases between them. The length of the CDR3 is 13 residues. The germline V gene encodes CDR1 SQVTM and CDR2 ANQGSEA. CDR3 sequence reads: CSVVSWSTDTQYF. The DNA for the CDR3 is TGCAGCGTTGTTAGCTGGAGCACAGATACGCAGTATTTT.

This clonotype was picked up many times. The V gene is TRBV29-1, the J gene TRBJ2-7; D is possibly TRBD1 (6 bases). Per germline, CDR1 SQVTM and CDR2 ANQGSEA. The CDR3 sequence is 13 residues long. The germline V and J ends were trimmed by 6 bases and 0 bases, with 12 bases remaining between them. The CDR3 coding sequence is TGCAGCGTAACCGGGACAAACTCCTACGAGCAGTACTTC. Protein product: CSVTGTNSYEQYF.

This clonotype was picked up a small number of times. The chain joins TRBV20-1 to TRBJ1-2; a weak D match, TRBD1 (5 bases). Germline V gene data show CDR1 as DFQATT and CDR2 as SNEGSKA (reference sequence). The CDR3 totals 12 residues. Trimming removed 6 bases from V and 2 bases from J, with 10 bases in between. The CDR3 region is CSAGDSNYGYTF. The CDR3 coding sequence is TGCAGTGCGGGCGACAGCAACTATGGCTACACCTTC.

The rearrangement joins TRBV10-2 to TRBJ2-5; D is possibly TRBD1 (5 bases). CDR1 and CDR2 from the germline V gene are WSHSY and SAAADI. With 3 bases removed from V and 3 bases from J, the gap between germline ends came to 8 bases. This CDR3 spans 13 amino acids. The DNA of the CDR3 is TGCGCCAGCAGTGAAGCCAGGGAAGAGACCCAGTACTTC. This codes for CASSEAREETQYF.

This clonotype was seen a handful of times. The chain combines TRBV12-3 or TRBV12-4 with TRBJ2-1, with a weak D call TRBD1 (5 bases). V was trimmed by 5 bases and J by 0 bases, leaving 14 bases between them. This CDR3 is built from 16 residues. The CDR3 nucleotides read TGTGCCAGCAGTCGTGTCAGGGTCCACTCCTACAATGAGCAGTTCTTC. Protein: CASSRVRVHSYNEQFF.

The rearrangement uses TRBV5-1 and TRBJ2-1; D unclear. The CDR3 is made up of 15 amino acids. V was pared by 0 bases and J by 6 bases, with 13 bases between. Germline values: CDR1 SGHRS, CDR2 YFSETQ. This CDR3 reads CASSLESHLRNEQFF. The CDR3 DNA is TGCGCCAGCAGCTTGGAATCTCATCTTCGCAATGAGCAGTTCTTC.

V usage is TRBV20-1 and J usage is TRBJ2-3; no clear D gene. The V gene's germline CDR1 is DFQATT and CDR2 SNEGSKA (reference sequence). The V end lost 5 bases, the J end lost 4 bases, and 7 bases lay between the germline ends. The CDR3 extends over 11 amino acids. The CDR3 DNA is TGCAGTGCTGCCTTTCCAGATACGCAGTATTTT. Amino acids: CSAAFPDTQYF.

This clonotype occurred many times. The genes are TRBV18 and TRBJ1-5; no firm D call. Trimming removed 3 bases from V and 7 bases from J, with 10 bases in between. The CDR3 extends over 13 amino acids. From germline, CDR1 is KGHSH and CDR2 LQKENI. Written as DNA, the CDR3 is TGTGCCAGCTCACCCAGCGTCGAGCAGCCCCAGCATTTT. Translation gives CASSPSVEQPQHF.

V and J are TRBV5-6 and TRBJ2-2; D is undetermined. Per germline, CDR1 SGHDT and CDR2 YYEEEE. The CDR3 sequence is 12 residues long. V dropped 2 bases and J dropped 6 bases, with 5 bases sitting between them. The CDR3 is CASSFSPGELFF. CDR3 DNA sequence: TGTGCCAGCAGCTTTAGCCCCGGGGAGCTGTTTTTT.

This clonotype has ten or more counts. The V gene is TRBV12-3 or TRBV12-4, the J gene TRBJ1-4; 10 bases are shared with TRBD1. Trimming took 4 bases from V and 7 from J; bases not matched to a gene: 3. The CDR3 sequence is 14 residues long. The CDR3 sequence: CASSWRTGGEKLFF. The CDR3 DNA sequence: TGTGCCAGCAGTTGGAGGACAGGGGGTGAAAAACTGTTTTTT.

The J gene is TRBJ2-7, the V gene TRBV5-1; D may be TRBD1 (6 bases). The CDR3 is 15 amino acids. Between the trimmed V and J ends, which lost 0 bases and 0 bases, there was a span of 10 bases. Germline values: CDR1 SGHRS, CDR2 YFSETQ. CDR3 nucleotide sequence: TGCGCCAGCAGCTTGGTTAACAGGGACTCCTACGAGCAGTACTTC. This codes for CASSLVNRDSYEQYF.

This clonotype appeared many times. The rearrangement uses TRBV12-3 or TRBV12-4 and TRBJ1-4; D may be TRBD1 (5 bases). V lost 6 bases, J lost 6 bases, and 14 bases lay in between. This CDR3 spans 14 amino acids. The CDR3 DNA is TGTGCCAGCAGCCGAGGGGTAGAGGATGAAAAACTGTTTTTT. Amino acids: CASSRGVEDEKLFF.

Many counts were recorded for this clonotype. This chain connects TRBV12-3 or TRBV12-4 to TRBJ2-3, with TRBD1 as a possible D gene (6 bases). CDR3 length equals 15 residues. The germline V and J ends were trimmed by 2 bases and 2 bases, with 11 bases remaining between them. Written as DNA, the CDR3 is TGTGCCAGCAGTTTATCAGGGGTGGTCACAGATACGCAGTATTTT. It translates to CASSLSGVVTDTQYF.